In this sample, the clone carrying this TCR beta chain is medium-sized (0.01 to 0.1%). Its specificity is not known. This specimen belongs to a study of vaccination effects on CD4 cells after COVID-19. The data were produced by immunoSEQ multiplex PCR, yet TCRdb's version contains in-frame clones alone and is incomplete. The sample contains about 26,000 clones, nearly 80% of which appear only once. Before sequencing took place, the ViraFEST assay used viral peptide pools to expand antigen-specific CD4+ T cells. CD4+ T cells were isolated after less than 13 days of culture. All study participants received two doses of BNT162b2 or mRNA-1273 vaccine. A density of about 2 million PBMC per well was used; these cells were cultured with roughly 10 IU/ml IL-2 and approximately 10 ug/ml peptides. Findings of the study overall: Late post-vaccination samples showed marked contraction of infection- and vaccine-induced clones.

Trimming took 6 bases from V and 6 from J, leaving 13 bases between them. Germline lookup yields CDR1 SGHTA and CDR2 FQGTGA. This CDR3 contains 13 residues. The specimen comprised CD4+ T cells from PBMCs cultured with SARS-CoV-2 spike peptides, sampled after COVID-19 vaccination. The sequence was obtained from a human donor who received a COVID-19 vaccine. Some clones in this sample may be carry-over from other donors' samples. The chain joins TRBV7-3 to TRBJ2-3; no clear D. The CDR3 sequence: CASSFGPPDTQYF. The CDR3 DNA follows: TGTGCCAGCAGTTTCGGCCCTCCCGATACGCAGTATTTT.